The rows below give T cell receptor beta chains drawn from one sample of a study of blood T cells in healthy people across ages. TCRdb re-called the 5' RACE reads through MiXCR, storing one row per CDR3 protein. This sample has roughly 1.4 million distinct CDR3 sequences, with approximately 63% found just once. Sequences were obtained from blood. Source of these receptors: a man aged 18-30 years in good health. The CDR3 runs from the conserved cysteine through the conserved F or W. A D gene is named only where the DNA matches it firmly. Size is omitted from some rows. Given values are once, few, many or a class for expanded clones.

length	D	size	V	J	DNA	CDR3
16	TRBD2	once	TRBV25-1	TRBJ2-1	TGTGCCAGCAGTGGCCTACTAGCGGGGTCTTACAATGAGCAGTTCTTC	CASSGLLAGSYNEQFF
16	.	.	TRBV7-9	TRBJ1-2	TGTGCCAGCAGCTCTCGGGACGCCTTCCCTGACTATGGCTACACCTTC	CASSSRDAFPDYGYTF
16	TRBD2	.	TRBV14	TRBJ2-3	TGTGCCAGCAGCCTCCGAGCGGGGGGGCGTAGAGATACGCAGTATTTT	CASSLRAGGRRDTQYF
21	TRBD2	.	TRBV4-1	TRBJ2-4	TGCGCCAGCAGCCAAGGGGCGAGGACTAGCGGATCCGTCGTAGCCAAAAACATTCAGTACTTC	CASSQGARTSGSVVAKNIQYF
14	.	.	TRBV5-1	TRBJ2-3	TGCGCCAGCAGCTTGAAGCTCGGGACAGATACGCAGTATTTT	CASSLKLGTDTQYF
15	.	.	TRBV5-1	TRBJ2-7	TGCGCCAGCTCCCCTCACAACGAAAACCTTTACGAGCAGTACTTC	CASSPHNENLYEQYF
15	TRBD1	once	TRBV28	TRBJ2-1	TGTGCCAGCAGTTTGACTCTTCAGGGGGCCTTTGAGCAGTTCTTC	CASSLTLQGAFEQFF
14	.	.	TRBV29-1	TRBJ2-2	TGCAGCGGAGCATGGGGGAGTGGCACCGGGGAGCTGTTTTTT	CSGAWGSGTGELFF
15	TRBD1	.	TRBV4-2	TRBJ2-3	TGTGCCAGCAGCCAAGACGGACAGGGGGTTGATACGCAGTATTTT	CASSQDGQGVDTQYF
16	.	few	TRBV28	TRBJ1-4	TGTGCCAGCAGCCCCGCTCTCCAAGGGACTAATGAAAAACTGTTTTTT	CASSPALQGTNEKLFF
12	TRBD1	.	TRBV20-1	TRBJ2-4	TGCAGTCCCGCTCTGAAGGGGGCCGGGCAGTACTTC	CSPALKGAGQYF
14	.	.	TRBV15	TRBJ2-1	TGTGCCACCGGACGCCTCAGCTCCTACAATGAGCAGTTCTTC	CATGRLSSYNEQFF
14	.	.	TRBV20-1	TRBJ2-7	TGCAGTGCCGCTAGTCTTAAGCCAACCTACGAGCAGTACTTC	CSAASLKPTYEQYF
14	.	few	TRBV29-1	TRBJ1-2	TGCAGCGTTGAAGGAAACACAGCCTTATATGGCTACACCTTC	CSVEGNTALYGYTF
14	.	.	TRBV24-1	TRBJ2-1	TGTGCCACCAGCGATTTACAGGATAACAATGAGCAGTTCTTC	CATSDLQDNNEQFF
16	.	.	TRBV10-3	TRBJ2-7	TGTGCCATCAGTGAGTTGGGTCAGGGGGGCTCCTACGAGCAGTACTTC	CAISELGQGGSYEQYF
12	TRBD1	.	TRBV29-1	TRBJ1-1	TGCAGCGTTGGACAGGGGTACACTGAAGCTTTCTTT	CSVGQGYTEAFF
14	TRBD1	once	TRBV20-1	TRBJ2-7	TGCAGTGCGCCGACCCGACAGGGATATTACGAGCAGTACTTC	CSAPTRQGYYEQYF
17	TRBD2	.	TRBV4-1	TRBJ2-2	TGCGCCAGCGGGCCGAACCTTAGCGGGCTGAACACCGGGGAGCTGTTTTTT	CASGPNLSGLNTGELFF
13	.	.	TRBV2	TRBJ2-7	TGTGCCAGCAGTGGAGACTCTCGGCTCGAGCAGTACTTC	CASSGDSRLEQYF
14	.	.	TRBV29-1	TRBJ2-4	TGCAGCGTTGAAGATATGGGGGATTACAATGAGCAGTACTTC	CSVEDMGDYNEQYF
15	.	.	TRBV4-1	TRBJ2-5	TGCGCCAGCAGCCAAGATAGGCGGACCCAAGAGACCCAGTACTTC	CASSQDRRTQETQYF
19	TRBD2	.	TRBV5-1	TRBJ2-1	TGCGCCAGCAGCTGGCCCACTAGCGGGAGTAAGGCGACCTACAATGAGCAGTTCTTC	CASSWPTSGSKATYNEQFF
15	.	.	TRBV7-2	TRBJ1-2	TGTGCCAGCAGCTTAGATTCGGTTAATGGCTATGGCTACACCTTC	CASSLDSVNGYGYTF
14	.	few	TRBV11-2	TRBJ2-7	TGTGCCAGCAGCTTAGGGGACGTCTCCTACGAGCAGTACTTC	CASSLGDVSYEQYF
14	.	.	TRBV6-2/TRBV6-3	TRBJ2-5	TGTGCCAGCAGTGGCGGGGCAGCCCAGGAGGAGCAGTACTTC	CASSGGAAQEEQYF
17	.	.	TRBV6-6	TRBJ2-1	TGTGCCAGCAGTTCGAGTGGACAGACCCGTGGATTGGAGGAGCAGTTCTTC	CASSSSGQTRGLEEQFF
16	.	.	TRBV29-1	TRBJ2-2	TGCAGCGTTGAAGAAGGAGCGAAAGGGGACACCGGGGAGCTGTTTTTT	CSVEEGAKGDTGELFF